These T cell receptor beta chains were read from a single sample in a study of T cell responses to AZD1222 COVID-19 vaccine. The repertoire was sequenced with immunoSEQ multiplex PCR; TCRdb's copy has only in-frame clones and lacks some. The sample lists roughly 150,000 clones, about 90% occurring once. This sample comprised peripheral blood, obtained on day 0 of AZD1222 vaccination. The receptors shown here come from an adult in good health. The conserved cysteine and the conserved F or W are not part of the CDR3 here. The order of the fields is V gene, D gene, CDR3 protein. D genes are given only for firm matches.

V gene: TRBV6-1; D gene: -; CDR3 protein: ASSEVGGAGLEQY
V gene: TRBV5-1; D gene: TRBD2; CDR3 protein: ASSLAASGSSDTQY
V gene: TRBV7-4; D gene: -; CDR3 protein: ASGWANQPQH
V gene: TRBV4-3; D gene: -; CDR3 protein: ASSQDRAVANGYT
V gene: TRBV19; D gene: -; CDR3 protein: ASHRGQGLGNEKLF
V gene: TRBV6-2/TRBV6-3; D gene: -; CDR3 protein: ASSYVRGGGYT
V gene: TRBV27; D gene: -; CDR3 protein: ASTTYEQF
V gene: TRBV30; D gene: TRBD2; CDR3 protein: AWLGTRYEQF
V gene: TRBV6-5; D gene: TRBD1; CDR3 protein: ASSRDRGQPQH
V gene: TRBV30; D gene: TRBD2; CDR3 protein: AWASGTSPNEQY
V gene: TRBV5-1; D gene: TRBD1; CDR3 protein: ASSPDRGLSPLH
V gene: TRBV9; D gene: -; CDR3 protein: ASSVAAGHTDTQY
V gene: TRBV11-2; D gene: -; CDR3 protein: ASSPRSWKPEAF
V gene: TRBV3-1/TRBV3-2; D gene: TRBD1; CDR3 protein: ASSPGQGWYEQY
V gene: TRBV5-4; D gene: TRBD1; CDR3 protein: ASLKAGQGYGYT
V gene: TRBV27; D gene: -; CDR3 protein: ASTLNGADLTDTQY
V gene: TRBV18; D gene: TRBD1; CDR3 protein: ASSPGQGVGYT
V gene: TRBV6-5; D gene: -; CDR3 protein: ASSTRDRQPQH
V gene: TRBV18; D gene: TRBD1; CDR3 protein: ASSPPGQGNSYEQY
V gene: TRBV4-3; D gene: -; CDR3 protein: ASSQSHAAHNEQF
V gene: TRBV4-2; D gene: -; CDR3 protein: ASSQDRGPGYGYT
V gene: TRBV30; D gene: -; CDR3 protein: AWRPLTYGYT
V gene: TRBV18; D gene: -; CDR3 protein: ASSPPSKSYNEQF
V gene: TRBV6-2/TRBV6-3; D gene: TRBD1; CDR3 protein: ASSYSQGLNEQF
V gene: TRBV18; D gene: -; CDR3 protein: ASSRTENTEAF
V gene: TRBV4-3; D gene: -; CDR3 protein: ASSQDTPSRLNKGSLYEQY
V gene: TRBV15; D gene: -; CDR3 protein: ATSRQQGRGSSFSGANVLT
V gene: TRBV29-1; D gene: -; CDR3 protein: SVEDRSYGYT
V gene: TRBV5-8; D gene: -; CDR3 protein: ASSQSRQRTDGYT
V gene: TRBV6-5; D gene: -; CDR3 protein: ASSQGSGYT
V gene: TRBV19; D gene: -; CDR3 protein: ASSIKAMNTEAF
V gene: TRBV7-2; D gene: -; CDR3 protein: ASTLRGNYGYT
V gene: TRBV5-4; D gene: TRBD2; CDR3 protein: ASSFRTSGYNEQF
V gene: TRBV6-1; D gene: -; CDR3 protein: ASSDSVNYGYT
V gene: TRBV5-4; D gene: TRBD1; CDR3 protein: ASRPGRGDSTNYGYT
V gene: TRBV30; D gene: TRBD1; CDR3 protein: AWSITGAQPQH
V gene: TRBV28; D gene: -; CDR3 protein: ASSLYGGRTTEAF
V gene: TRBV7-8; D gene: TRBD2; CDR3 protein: ASSLGASGSQSYEQY
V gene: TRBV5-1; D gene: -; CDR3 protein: ASSLTGSADTQY
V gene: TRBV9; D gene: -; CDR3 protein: ASSVVGTEAF
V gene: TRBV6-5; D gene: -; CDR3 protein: ASSMSSASNQPQH
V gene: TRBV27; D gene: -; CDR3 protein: ASSLSGLAKNIQY
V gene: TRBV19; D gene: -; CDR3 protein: ASGSGNTGELF
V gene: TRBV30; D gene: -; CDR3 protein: AWSVKGGQYNSPLH
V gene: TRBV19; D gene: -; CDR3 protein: ASSIVGNEAF
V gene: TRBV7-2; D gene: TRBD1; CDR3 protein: ASSTWTGVENTIY
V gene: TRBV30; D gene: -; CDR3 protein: AWSVEGSGGNTIY
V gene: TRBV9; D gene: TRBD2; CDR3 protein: ASSVSSGRSTDTQY
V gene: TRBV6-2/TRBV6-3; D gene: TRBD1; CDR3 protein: ASSYPLVGQAYEQY
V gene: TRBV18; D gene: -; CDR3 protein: ASSAGPMTDTQY
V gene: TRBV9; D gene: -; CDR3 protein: ASSTRTTTDTQY
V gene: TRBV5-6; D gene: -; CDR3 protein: ASSLRQIGNEKLF
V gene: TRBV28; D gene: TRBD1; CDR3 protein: ASRHAGQGSGYT
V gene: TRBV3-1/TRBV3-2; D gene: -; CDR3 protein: ASSQDAANYGYT
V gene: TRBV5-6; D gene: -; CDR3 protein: ASSTLTLRVEYGYT
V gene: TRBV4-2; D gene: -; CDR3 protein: ASSQATLAGEQY
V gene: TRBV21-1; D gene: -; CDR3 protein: ASSKDRHSNSGGNQPQH